A single sample is the source of the 32 T cell receptor beta chains below, sequenced in a study of cytomegalovirus exposure and HLA in healthy donors. 13 Jbeta primers and 60 Vbeta primers were used for the PCR. Clones were read by immunoSEQ multiplex PCR, and TCRdb kept only the in-frame ones, dropping some. The sample shows fewer than 200,000 clones, approximately 72% of them seen only once. Sequenced: PBMCs. These receptors were taken from a female donor in good health and CMV-seronegative.

The CDR3 protein is CAISESTGQGKPQHF. In DNA, the CDR3 is TGTGCCATCAGTGAGTCGACGGGACAGGGTAAGCCCCAGCATTTT. The V and J genes are TRBV10-3 and TRBJ1-5; 9 bases fit TRBD1. The CDR3 consists of 15 residues. The germline V gene has CDR1 ENHRY and CDR2 SYGVKD. V lost 0 bases to trimming and J lost 8 bases; unmatched junction nucleotides: 5.

This chain links TRBV10-2 with TRBJ1-5; perhaps TRBD1 as D (5 bases). Per the germline V gene, CDR1 is WSHSY and CDR2 is SAAADI. Trimming took off 0 bases at V and 2 bases at J, with 8 bases between the two ends. CDR3 length: 15 residues. CDR3 protein: CASSESGGGNQPQHF. CDR3 nucleotides: TGCGCCAGCAGTGAGTCGGGGGGTGGCAATCAGCCCCAGCATTTT.

CDR3 region: CASSQRTGASSYEQYF. The CDR3 nucleotides read TGCGCCAGCAGCCAACGGACAGGGGCGAGTTCCTACGAGCAGTACTTC. This sequence joins TRBV4-1 and TRBJ2-7; TRBD1 matches at 9 bases. The J segment lost 1 base and the V segment lost 2 bases, leaving 6 bases of the junction unmatched. The germline V gene encodes CDR1 MGHRA and CDR2 YSYEKL. This CDR3 has 16 residues.

The chain employs TRBV5-1 and TRBJ2-2; D may be TRBD2 (5 bases). CDR1 is SGHRS and CDR2 is YFSETQ in the germline V gene. The V gene lost 2 bases and the J gene lost 5 bases, with 13 bases spanning the gap. This CDR3 spans 15 amino acids. The CDR3, as DNA: TGCGCCAGCAGCTTATCCCCCGAGGGAACCGGGGAGCTGTTTTTT. This encodes CASSLSPEGTGELFF.

This rearrangement joins TRBV4-3 to TRBJ2-2, with D perhaps TRBD1 (6 bases). This CDR3 comprises 15 residues. Trimming shortened V by 5 bases and J by 5 bases, and 15 bases separated the two germline ends. CDR1 LGHNA and CDR2 YSLEER come from the germline V gene. CDR3 DNA: TGCGCCAGCAGCTCCCTACACCAGGGGACCGGGGAGCTGTTTTTT. This gives the protein CASSSLHQGTGELFF.

The chain uses TRBV9 and TRBJ2-3; TRBD2 aligns across 10 bases. V lost 0 bases, J lost 4 bases, and 8 bases stayed unmatched. There are 17 residues in the CDR3. CDR1 is SGDLS, CDR2 YYNGEE, per germline. The CDR3 spells CASSVESSGRAPDTQYF. DNA of the CDR3: TGTGCCAGCAGCGTAGAATCGAGCGGGAGGGCCCCAGATACGCAGTATTTT.

The chain joins TRBV21-1 to TRBJ1-5; TRBD1, the table's D call, lacks a check against the DNA. TRBV21-1 is labeled a pseudogene. CDR3 length equals 12 residues. The CDR3 here is CASGFTDQPQHF. In nucleotides, the CDR3 is TGTGCCAGCGGCTTCACAGATCAGCCCCAGCATTTT.

This rearrangement joins TRBV30 to TRBJ2-1; 9 nucleotides match TRBD1. Germline trimming cut 5 bases from V and 10 bases from J; bases unmatched to any gene: 15. The CDR3 has 15 residues. Per germline, CDR1 GTSNPN and CDR2 SVGIG (reference sequence). The DNA for the CDR3 is TGTGCCTGGCAAGGACACAGGGGGCGAGTGCACGAGCAGTTCTTC. This gives the protein CAWQGHRGRVHEQFF.

This clone appeared a single time. The rearrangement joins TRBV9 to TRBJ2-2, with a weak D call TRBD2 (5 bases). This CDR3 region has 13 residues. V was shortened by 0 bases and J by 6 bases, with 6 bases between the two germline ends. Germline-derived CDR1 and CDR2 are SGDLS and YYNGEE. Here the CDR3 DNA reads TGTGCCAGCAGCGTAGCGGGGTCCGGGGAGCTGTTTTTT. Translated, it gives CASSVAGSGELFF.

This chain uses TRBV30 with TRBJ2-3; D might be TRBD2 (6 bases). Per germline, CDR1 GTSNPN and CDR2 SVGIG (reference sequence). Trimming removed 5 bases from V and 9 bases from J, with 18 bases in between. The CDR3 sequence is 13 residues long. The CDR3 nucleotides read TGTGCCTGGGCAACTAGCTCCCCGGGGACGCAGTATTTT. It is translated as CAWATSSPGTQYF.

This clone was seen once. The V call is TRBV7-9, the J call TRBJ2-7; 12 nucleotides agree with TRBD2. The CDR3 contains 15 residues. Germline V lookup: CDR1 SEHNR, CDR2 FQNEAQ (reference sequence). The V gene end was trimmed by 4 bases and the J gene end by 4 bases; junction bases not matched to a gene: 5. Written as DNA, the CDR3 is TGTGCCAGCAGCTATTCCGGGACTAGCGGGTACGAGCAGTACTTC. This sequence encodes CASSYSGTSGYEQYF.

The J gene is TRBJ1-1, the V gene TRBV7-9, with D possibly being TRBD1 (5 bases). The CDR3 runs to 11 residues. Per germline, CDR1 SEHNR and CDR2 FQNEAQ (reference sequence). V dropped 8 bases and J dropped 6 bases, with 10 bases sitting between them. CDR3 sequence: CASSGGAEAFF. The CDR3 DNA follows: TGTGCCAGCTCGGGGGGGGCTGAAGCTTTCTTT.

The chain joins TRBV27 to TRBJ2-4; no reliable D call. This CDR3 is 14 amino acids long. V gave up 0 bases and J gave up 0 bases, with 3 bases separating them. The germline V gene has CDR1 MNHEY and CDR2 SMNVEV (reference sequence). DNA for the CDR3: TGTGCCAGCAGTTTATCCGTAGCCAAAAACATTCAGTACTTC. Translating gives CASSLSVAKNIQYF.

This clone was seen only a few times. This chain uses TRBV7-9 with TRBJ2-7, with TRBD1 matching 7 bases. The CDR3 is 14 amino acids. The germline CDR1 and CDR2 sequences are SEHNR and FQNEAQ (reference sequence). Trimming cost V 7 bases and J 0 bases; bases outside gene matches: 6. The CDR3 DNA is TGTGCCAGCACCCAAACAGGGGCCTCCTACGAGCAGTACTTC. Amino acids: CASTQTGASYEQYF.

The chain joins TRBV19 to TRBJ1-1; D may be TRBD1 (5 bases). CDR3 length: 14 amino acids. Trimming took 1 base from V and 5 from J, leaving 11 bases between them. Germline V gene sequence: CDR1 LNHDA, CDR2 SQIVND (reference sequence). The CDR3 reads CASSIGARGTEAFF. The DNA for the CDR3 is TGTGCCAGTAGTATAGGGGCGCGGGGGACTGAAGCTTTCTTT.

This chain connects TRBV12-5 to TRBJ2-2; TRBD1 matches at 7 bases. The germline gives CDR1 LGHNT, CDR2 FRNRAP. The length of the CDR3 is 16 residues. Trimming cost V 0 bases and J 8 bases; bases outside gene matches: 9. CDR3 residues: CASGLVLEGGRGELFF. For the CDR3, the DNA is TGTGCTAGTGGTTTGGTACTTGAAGGGGGCCGAGGGGAGCTGTTTTTT.

V usage is TRBV5-8 and J usage is TRBJ2-7, with D uncertain. This CDR3 comprises 14 residues. Looked up from germline, CDR1 is SGHTS and CDR2 is YDEGEE. V was clipped by 6 bases and J by 1 base, with 14 bases between them. The CDR3 nucleotides read TGTGCCAGCACCCCCCGCGGAGCGTCCTACGAGCAGTACTTC. Translating it yields CASTPRGASYEQYF.

The chain has TRBV7-2 and TRBJ2-7, with TRBD1 matching 8 bases. The trim removed 3 bases at V and 7 bases at J, leaving 5 bases unmatched. This CDR3 has 13 amino acids. Germline CDR1 and CDR2: SGHTA and FQGNSA. The CDR3 here is CASSFYRDREQYF. CDR3 bases: TGTGCCAGCAGCTTCTACAGGGACAGGGAGCAGTACTTC.

The chain uses TRBV4-3 and TRBJ2-3; 7 bases map to TRBD1. Looked up from germline, CDR1 is LGHNA and CDR2 is YSLEER. With 1 base clipped from V and 4 bases from J, the junction kept 8 bases outside the gene matches. The CDR3 consists of 16 residues. The CDR3, as DNA: TGCGCCAGCAGCCAAGGGCACAGGGGTGCAGCAGATACGCAGTATTTT. It is translated as CASSQGHRGAADTQYF.

The chain combines TRBV4-1 with TRBJ1-1, with D uncertain. CDR1 MGHRA and CDR2 YSYEKL come from the germline V gene. Trimming left V 0 bases short and J 0 bases short, with 8 bases between. The CDR3 loop spans 15 amino acids. CDR3 region: CASSQDYSMNTEAFF. CDR3 DNA sequence: TGCGCCAGCAGCCAAGATTACAGCATGAACACTGAAGCTTTCTTT.

The rearrangement links TRBV5-1 to TRBJ2-2, with D unclear. Trimming shortened V by 1 base and J by 4 bases, and 5 bases separated the two germline ends. Germline V gives CDR1 SGHRS, CDR2 YFSETQ. This CDR3 is built from 13 residues. DNA of the CDR3: TGCGCCAGCAGCTTGTTGAGCACCGGGGAGCTGTTTTTT. Protein sequence: CASSLLSTGELFF.

The chain combines TRBV4-1 with TRBJ1-3, with D unclear. The CDR3 totals 17 residues. V was trimmed by 1 base and J by 1 base, leaving 14 bases between them. Germline V gives CDR1 MGHRA, CDR2 YSYEKL. The CDR3 region has the DNA TGCGCCAGCAGCCAAGGTCCCCGCCGCGGGTCTGGAAACACCATATATTTT. Its protein product is CASSQGPRRGSGNTIYF.

The gene calls are TRBV4-2 and TRBJ2-7; the match to TRBD2 covers 7 bases. The V segment lost 3 bases and the J segment 3 bases; nucleotides outside the gene matches: 2. The CDR3 contains 13 residues. The germline gives CDR1 LGHNA, CDR2 YNFKEQ. This CDR3 is CASSQGTNYEQYF. The CDR3 DNA is TGTGCCAGCAGCCAGGGGACTAACTACGAGCAGTACTTC.

The CDR3 sequence is CASSPSRGPYNEQFF. The CDR3 nucleotides are TGTGCCAGCAGCCCTAGTCGCGGGCCTTACAATGAGCAGTTCTTC. This rearrangement joins TRBV7-9 to TRBJ2-1; D is possibly TRBD2 (5 bases). The CDR3 runs to 15 residues. CDR1 and CDR2 from the germline V gene are SEHNR and FQNEAQ (reference sequence). V lost 5 bases and J 4 bases, leaving 15 bases between the germline ends.

Note on this clone: Other DNA sequences in the same sample also yield this CDR3. J is TRBJ1-5 and V is TRBV27, with D possibly TRBD1 on 6 matching bases. The CDR3 covers 12 residues. Trimming pared 6 bases from V and 4 bases from J, leaving 7 bases between. Germline CDR1 MNHEY, CDR2 SMNVEV (reference sequence). CDR3 amino acids: CASRDRNQPQHF. CDR3 bases: TGTGCCAGCAGGGACAGAAATCAGCCCCAGCATTTT.

This chain links TRBV30 with TRBJ1-3, with D tentatively TRBD1 (6 bases). Germline CDR1 GTSNPN, CDR2 SVGIG (reference sequence). This CDR3 spans 14 amino acids. Trimming pared 5 bases from V and 1 base from J, leaving 12 bases between. The CDR3 region is CAWGGRRSGNTIYF. CDR3 sequence (DNA): TGTGCCTGGGGGGGCAGAAGATCTGGAAACACCATATATTTT.

This clone appeared once. The chain is built from TRBV6-6 and TRBJ2-4, with 11 bases identical to TRBD1. The CDR3 is 14 residues long. Germline loops: CDR1 MNHNY, CDR2 SVGAGI (reference sequence). V shed 5 bases, J shed 6 bases, and the junction held 3 bases outside the gene matches. The CDR3 is CASSPGTGGNIQYF. Here the CDR3 DNA reads TGTGCCAGCAGTCCCGGGACAGGGGGAAACATTCAGTACTTC.

This clone was seen more than once but under ten times. The chain carries TRBV4-3 and TRBJ1-1; 8 positions agree with TRBD1. The V segment lost 0 bases and the J segment 1 base; nucleotides outside the gene matches: 19. The CDR3 sequence is 21 residues long. Germline V gene lookup returns CDR1 LGHNA and CDR2 YSLEER. CDR3 protein: CASSQELYREQGGLKNTEAFF. The CDR3, as DNA: TGCGCCAGCAGCCAAGAACTATACCGGGAACAGGGGGGCCTAAAGAACACTGAAGCTTTCTTT.

This clone appeared a few times. The chain employs TRBV29-1 and TRBJ2-7; TRBD2 agrees at 8 bases. The ends lost 6 bases at V and 2 bases at J; junction bases unmatched: 9. This CDR3 contains 14 residues. CDR1 and CDR2 from the germline V gene are SQVTM and ANQGSEA. DNA of the CDR3: TGCAGCGTGTTGGAGGCTAGCGGGCCCTACGAGCAGTACTTC. Protein product: CSVLEASGPYEQYF.

In DNA form, the CDR3 reads TGTGCCAGCAGCCAAGATGTGGGGACTGGTAAGTTCTTC. The encoded protein is CASSQDVGTGKFF. The V and J genes are TRBV4-2 and TRBJ2-1; weak D call: TRBD2 (6 bases). Germline lookup yields CDR1 LGHNA and CDR2 YNFKEQ. V shed 0 bases and J shed 14 bases, with 14 bases lying between them. This CDR3 has 13 residues.

This chain joins TRBV6-1 and TRBJ1-2; 9 bases are shared with TRBD1. J lost 8 bases, V lost 1 base, and 5 bases had no gene match. The CDR3 runs 14 residues. CDR1 is MNHNS and CDR2 is SASEGT in the germline V gene. CDR3 residues: CASSEGGTGPGYTF. The CDR3 nucleotides are TGTGCCAGCAGTGAAGGGGGGACAGGGCCCGGCTACACCTTC.

The chain recombines TRBV7-2 with TRBJ1-5; the match to TRBD1 covers 7 bases. CDR1 is SGHTA, CDR2 FQGNSA, per germline. The V gene end was trimmed by 5 bases and the J gene end by 0 bases; junction bases not matched to a gene: 1. The CDR3 runs to 14 residues. The CDR3, as DNA: TGTGCCAGCAGCCGACAGGGTAGCAATCAGCCCCAGCATTTT. It specifies CASSRQGSNQPQHF.